The 19 T cell receptor beta chains below all came from one sample that was sequenced in a study of OX40 agonist ivuxolimab in advanced cancers. TCRdb's copy holds only in-frame clones and misses some; the assay was immunoSEQ multiplex PCR. The sample holds 98,000 or so clones; 70% to 90% are singletons and the top ten take around 0.8%. Source: CD4+ or CD8+ T cells sorted from blood, taken in a trial of the OX40 agonist ivuxolimab. All receptors come from an adult with an advanced solid tumor such as melanoma, head and neck, liver or kidney cancer.

The J gene is TRBJ1-2, the V gene TRBV6-6, with 7 bases matching TRBD1. CDR1 MNHNY and CDR2 SVGAGI come from the germline V gene (reference sequence). The J segment lost 4 bases and the V segment lost 5 bases, leaving 4 bases of the junction unmatched. The CDR3 is made up of 13 amino acids. The CDR3 sequence is CASSRQGLYGYTF. The CDR3 nucleotides are TGTGCCAGCAGTCGACAGGGCCTCTATGGCTACACCTTC.

The J gene is TRBJ2-5, the V gene TRBV19; D is uncertain. The CDR3 is made up of 14 amino acids. The V end was cut by 1 base, the J end by 5 bases, with 11 bases between. Germline V gene data show CDR1 as LNHDA and CDR2 as SQIVND (reference sequence). The CDR3 here is CASSIGGMMETQYF. The DNA for the CDR3 is TGTGCCAGTAGTATAGGGGGTATGATGGAGACCCAGTACTTC. The full variable domain, rest sourced from reference TRBV19 and TRBJ2-5, is DGGITQSPKYLFRKEGQNVTLSCEQNLNHDAMYWYRQDPGQGLRLIYYSQIVNDFQKGDIAEGYSVSREKKESFPLTVTSAQKNPTAFYLCASSIGGMMETQYFGPGTRLLVL.

The chain links TRBV27 to TRBJ2-3; 12 bases agree with TRBD2. The CDR3 is 16 amino acids. V trimming: 5 bases; J trimming: 6 bases; junction bases outside the gene matches: 9. Germline-derived CDR1 and CDR2 are MNHEY and SMNVEV (reference sequence). CDR3 nucleotides: TGTGCCAGCAGTGCCCGAGGACTAGCGGGATCGGATACGCAGTATTTT. Translation gives CASSARGLAGSDTQYF.

This chain connects TRBV29-1 to TRBJ2-1; 8 bases map to TRBD1. Germline V CDR1 and CDR2: SQVTM, ANQGSEA. With 2 bases clipped from V and 8 bases from J, the junction kept 2 bases outside the gene matches. CDR3 length equals 12 residues. The CDR3 loop is CSVERTGYEQFF. The DNA for the CDR3 is TGCAGCGTTGAACGGACAGGGTATGAGCAGTTCTTC.

The genes are TRBV18 and TRBJ2-1; no clear D gene. The CDR3 sequence is 13 residues long. The V gene lost 3 bases and the J gene lost 8 bases, with 11 bases spanning the gap. Germline CDR1 is KGHSH and CDR2 is LQKENI. CDR3: CASSPDSQDEQFF. CDR3 in DNA: TGTGCCAGCTCACCCGACTCCCAAGATGAGCAGTTCTTC.

The chain employs TRBV28 and TRBJ1-2; D gene ambiguous. Germline CDR1 reads MDHEN; CDR2 reads SYDVKM. The length of the CDR3 is 12 residues. Trimming removed 6 bases at V and 8 bases at J, with 13 bases between. The CDR3 DNA reads as TGTGCCAGCAGCGGCCCGGCTCACGGCTACACCTTC. It is translated as CASSGPAHGYTF.

The chain uses TRBV11-2 and TRBJ2-1; TRBD2 matches at 12 bases. Trimming cost V 0 bases and J 15 bases; bases outside gene matches: 12. From germline, CDR1 is SGHAT and CDR2 FQNNGV. There are 16 residues in the CDR3. The DNA of the CDR3 is TGTGCCAGCAGCTTAGATCTTCCTAGCGGGAGGGCCCAGCGGTTCTTC. This codes for CASSLDLPSGRAQRFF.

The chain is built from TRBV2 and TRBJ2-2; no clear D. V lost 2 bases and J lost 7, with 5 bases in between. Per the germline V gene, CDR1 is SNHLY and CDR2 is FYNNEI. The CDR3 is made up of 12 amino acids. The CDR3 bases are TGTGCCAGCAGTGAACAGGACGGGGAGCTGTTTTTT. Translating gives CASSEQDGELFF.

The V gene is TRBV30, the J gene TRBJ1-1, with 7 bases that match TRBD1. The V gene end was trimmed by 2 bases and the J gene end by 11 bases; junction bases not matched to a gene: 8. This CDR3 contains 12 residues. Per germline, CDR1 GTSNPN and CDR2 SVGIG (reference sequence). The CDR3 spells CAWSPRQGNAFF. The CDR3, as DNA: TGTGCCTGGAGTCCGCGACAGGGTAATGCTTTCTTT.

J is TRBJ1-5 and V is TRBV28; possible D gene TRBD1, 5 bases. From germline, CDR1 is MDHEN and CDR2 SYDVKM. This CDR3 region has 13 residues. The V end was cut by 5 bases, the J end by 7 bases, with 12 bases between. DNA of the CDR3: TGTGCCAGCAGTCAAGGCAGGGTGCAGCCCCAGCATTTT. This sequence encodes CASSQGRVQPQHF.

CDR3 DNA sequence: TGCGCCAGCAGTTTCCAGGGAGGGACTGAAGCTTTCTTT. This translates into CASSFQGGTEAFF. The chain employs TRBV10-1 and TRBJ1-1; TRBD1 is a possible D gene (5 bases). Germline CDR1 and CDR2: WNHNN and SYGVQD (reference sequence). Between the trimmed V and J ends, which lost 5 bases and 5 bases, there was a span of 12 bases. CDR3 length: 13 amino acids.

This chain uses TRBV28 with TRBJ2-5, with 9 bases that match TRBD2. Germline V gene data show CDR1 as MDHEN and CDR2 as SYDVKM. The CDR3 length is 14 residues. The trim removed 2 bases at V and 5 bases at J, leaving 3 bases unmatched. CDR3 bases: TGTGCCAGCAGTTTAGCGGGAGGGATGGAGACCCAGTACTTC. The encoded protein is CASSLAGGMETQYF.

The V and J genes are TRBV11-2 and TRBJ1-2; no definite D call. Trimming removed 5 bases at V and 3 bases at J, with 10 bases between. The V gene's germline CDR1 is SGHAT and CDR2 FQNNGV. This CDR3 comprises 13 residues. This CDR3 is CASSPSLDYGYTF. CDR3 sequence (DNA): TGTGCCAGCAGCCCAAGTTTAGACTATGGCTACACCTTC.

The chain has TRBV19 and TRBJ2-7, with 11 bases fitting TRBD2. J lost 7 bases, V lost 5 bases, and 13 bases had no gene match. This CDR3 contains 16 residues. Germline assignment: CDR1 LNHDA and CDR2 SQIVND (reference sequence). As DNA, the CDR3 is TGTGCCAGTAGTTCCGGGACTAGCGGAACGTTAGGGGAGCAGTACTTC. The encoded protein is CASSSGTSGTLGEQYF.

The V and J genes are TRBV19 and TRBJ1-1, with a possible D match to TRBD1 (6 bases). Germline V gene data show CDR1 as LNHDA and CDR2 as SQIVND (reference sequence). The V and J ends lost 1 base and 6 bases respectively, with 15 bases between them. CDR3 size: 15 residues. The CDR3, as DNA: TGTGCCAGTAGTATAGGTTCACAGGGACGGGCTGAAGCTTTCTTT. Its protein is CASSIGSQGRAEAFF.

This chain uses TRBV5-1 with TRBJ2-1; D is uncertain. This CDR3 region has 14 residues. CDR1 SGHRS and CDR2 YFSETQ come from the germline V gene. Between the trimmed V and J ends, which lost 1 base and 5 bases, there was a span of 10 bases. CDR3 region: CASSLNVGNNEQFF. DNA of the CDR3: TGCGCCAGCAGCTTGAACGTCGGCAACAATGAGCAGTTCTTC.

The V gene is TRBV11-3, the J gene TRBJ2-2; TRBD2 matches at 13 bases. The junction had 8 bases not matched to a gene; V was cut back by 5 bases and J by 5 bases. The CDR3 consists of 17 residues. The germline V gene has CDR1 SGHNT and CDR2 YENEEA. The CDR3 DNA sequence: TGTGCCAGCAGCCCTACTAGCGGGAGGGCCGGAACCGGGGAGCTGTTTTTT. It translates to CASSPTSGRAGTGELFF.

This chain uses TRBV2 with TRBJ2-1; D gene uncertain. The CDR3 runs to 14 residues. Germline lookup yields CDR1 SNHLY and CDR2 FYNNEI. V dropped 8 bases and J dropped 6 bases, with 17 bases sitting between them. The CDR3 is CASSVDGKGNEQFF. The CDR3 DNA is TGTGCCAGCTCTGTAGATGGGAAAGGCAATGAGCAGTTCTTC.

The rearrangement joins TRBV5-1 to TRBJ1-1; tentatively, D is TRBD1 (5 bases). With 0 bases removed from V and 0 bases from J, the gap between germline ends came to 12 bases. This CDR3 contains 16 residues. Germline loops: CDR1 SGHRS, CDR2 YFSETQ. CDR3 region: CASSLAGRGVNTEAFF. CDR3 sequence (DNA): TGCGCCAGCAGCTTGGCCGGGCGGGGCGTGAACACTGAAGCTTTCTTT.